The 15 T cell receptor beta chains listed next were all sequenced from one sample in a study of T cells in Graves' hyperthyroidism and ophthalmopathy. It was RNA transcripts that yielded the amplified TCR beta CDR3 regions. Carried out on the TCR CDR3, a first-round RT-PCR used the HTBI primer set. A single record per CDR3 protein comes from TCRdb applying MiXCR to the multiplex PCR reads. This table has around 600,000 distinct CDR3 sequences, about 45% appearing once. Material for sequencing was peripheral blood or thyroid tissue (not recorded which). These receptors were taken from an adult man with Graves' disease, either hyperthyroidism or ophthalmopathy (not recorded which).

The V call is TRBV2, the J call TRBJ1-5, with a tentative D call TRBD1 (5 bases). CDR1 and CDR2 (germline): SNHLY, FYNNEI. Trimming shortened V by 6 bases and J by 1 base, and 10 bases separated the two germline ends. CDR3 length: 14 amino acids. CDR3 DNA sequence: TGTGCCAGCAGACTACGGACAAGCAATCAGCCCCAGCATTTT. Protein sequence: CASRLRTSNQPQHF.

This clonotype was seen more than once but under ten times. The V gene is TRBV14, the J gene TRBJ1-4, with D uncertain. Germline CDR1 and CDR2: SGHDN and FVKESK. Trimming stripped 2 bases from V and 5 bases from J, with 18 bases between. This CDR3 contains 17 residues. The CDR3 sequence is CASSQLGSSEGNEKLFF. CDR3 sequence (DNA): TGTGCCAGCAGCCAATTAGGGTCGTCAGAAGGCAATGAAAAACTGTTTTTT.

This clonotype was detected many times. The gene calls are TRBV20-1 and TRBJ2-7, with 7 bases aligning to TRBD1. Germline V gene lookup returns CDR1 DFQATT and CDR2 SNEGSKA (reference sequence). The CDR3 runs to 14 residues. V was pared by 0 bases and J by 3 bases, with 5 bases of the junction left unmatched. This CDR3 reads CSAREGQWVYEQYF. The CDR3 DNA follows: TGCAGTGCTAGAGAGGGACAGTGGGTCTACGAGCAGTACTTC.

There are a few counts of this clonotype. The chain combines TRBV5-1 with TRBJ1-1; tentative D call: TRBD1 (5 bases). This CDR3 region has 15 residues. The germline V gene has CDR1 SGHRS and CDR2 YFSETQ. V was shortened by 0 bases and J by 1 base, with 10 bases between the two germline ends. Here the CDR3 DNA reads TGCGCCAGCAGCTTGGATCAGGGATGGAACACTGAAGCTTTCTTT. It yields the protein CASSLDQGWNTEAFF.

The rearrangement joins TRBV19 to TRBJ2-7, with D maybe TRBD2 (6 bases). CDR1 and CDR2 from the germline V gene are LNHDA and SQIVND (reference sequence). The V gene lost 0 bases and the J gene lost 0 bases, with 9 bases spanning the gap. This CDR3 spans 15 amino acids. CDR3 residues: CASSIETGSSYEQYF. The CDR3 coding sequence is TGTGCCAGTAGTATAGAAACCGGGAGCTCCTACGAGCAGTACTTC.

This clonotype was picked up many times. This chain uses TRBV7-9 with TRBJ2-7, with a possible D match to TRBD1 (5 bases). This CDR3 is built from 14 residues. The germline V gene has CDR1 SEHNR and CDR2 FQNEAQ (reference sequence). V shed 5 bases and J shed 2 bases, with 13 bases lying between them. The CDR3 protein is CASSRPDRTYEQYF. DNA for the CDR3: TGTGCCAGCAGCCGACCAGACAGAACCTACGAGCAGTACTTC. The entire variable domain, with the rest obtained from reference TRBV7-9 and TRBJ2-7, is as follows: DTGVSQNPRHKITKRGQNVTFRCDPISEHNRLYWYRQTLGQGPEFLTYFQNEAQLEKSRLLSDRFSAERPKGSFSTLEIQRTEQGDSAMYLCASSRPDRTYEQYFGPGTRLTVT.

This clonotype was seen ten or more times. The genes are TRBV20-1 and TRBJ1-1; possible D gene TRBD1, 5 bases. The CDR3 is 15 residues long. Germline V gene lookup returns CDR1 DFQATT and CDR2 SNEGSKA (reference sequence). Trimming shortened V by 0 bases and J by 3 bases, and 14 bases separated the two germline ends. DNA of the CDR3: TGCAGTGCTAGAGATCCCAGGGTTACTCACACTGAAGCTTTCTTT. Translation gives CSARDPRVTHTEAFF.

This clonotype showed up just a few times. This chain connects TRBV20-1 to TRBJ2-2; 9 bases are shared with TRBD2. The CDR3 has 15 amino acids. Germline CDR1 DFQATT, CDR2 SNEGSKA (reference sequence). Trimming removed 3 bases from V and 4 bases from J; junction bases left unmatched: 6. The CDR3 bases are TGCAGTGCTAGGACGGGACTAGCAACCACCGGGGAGCTGTTTTTT. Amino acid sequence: CSARTGLATTGELFF.

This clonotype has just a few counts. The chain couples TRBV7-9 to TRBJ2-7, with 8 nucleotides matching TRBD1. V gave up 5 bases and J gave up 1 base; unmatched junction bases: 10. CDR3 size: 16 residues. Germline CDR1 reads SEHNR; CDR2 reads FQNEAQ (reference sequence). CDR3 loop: CASSTSSGQVSYEQYF. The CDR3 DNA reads TGTGCCAGCAGCACCAGCTCGGGACAGGTGTCCTACGAGCAGTACTTC.

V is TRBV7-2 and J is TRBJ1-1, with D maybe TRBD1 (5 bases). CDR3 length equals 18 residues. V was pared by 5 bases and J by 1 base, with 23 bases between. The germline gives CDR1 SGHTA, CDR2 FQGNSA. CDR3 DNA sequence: TGTGCCAGCAGCCAAGATATGTATCCAATTACAGGGAACACTGAAGCTTTCTTT. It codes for CASSQDMYPITGNTEAFF.

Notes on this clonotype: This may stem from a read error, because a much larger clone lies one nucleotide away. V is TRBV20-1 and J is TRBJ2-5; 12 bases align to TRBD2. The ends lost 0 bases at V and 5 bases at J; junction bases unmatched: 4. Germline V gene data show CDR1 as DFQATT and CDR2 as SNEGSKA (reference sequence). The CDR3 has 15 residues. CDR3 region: CSARERLAGGETQYF. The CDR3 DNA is TGCAGTGCTAGAGAACGGCTAGCGGGAGGGGAGACCCAGTACTTC.

DNA for the CDR3: TGTGCCAGCAGGGGACAGGGCTCTTGGACTGAAGCTTTCTTT. Translated, it gives CASRGQGSWTEAFF. V gene TRBV12-3 or TRBV12-4 combines with J gene TRBJ1-1, with TRBD1 matching 9 bases. CDR3 length equals 14 residues. Germline trimming cut 6 bases from V and 5 bases from J; bases unmatched to any gene: 7.

The CDR3 loop is CASRHPETGGSPLHF. CDR3 coding DNA: TGTGCCAGCAGGCATCCCGAGACAGGGGGTTCACCCCTCCACTTT. This sequence joins TRBV2 and TRBJ1-6; the match to TRBD1 covers 9 bases. The ends lost 6 bases at V and 9 bases at J; junction bases unmatched: 9. This CDR3 comprises 15 residues. CDR1 is SNHLY, CDR2 FYNNEI, per germline.

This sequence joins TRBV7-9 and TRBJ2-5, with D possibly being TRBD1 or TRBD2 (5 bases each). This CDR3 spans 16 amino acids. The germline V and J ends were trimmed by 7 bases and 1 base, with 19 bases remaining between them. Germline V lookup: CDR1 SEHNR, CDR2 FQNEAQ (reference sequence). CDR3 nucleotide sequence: TGTGCCAGCATTAAAAACAGGAGGCCCCCCCAAGAGACCCAGTACTTC. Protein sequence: CASIKNRRPPQETQYF. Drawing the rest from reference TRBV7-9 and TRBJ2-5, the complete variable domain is DTGVSQNPRHKITKRGQNVTFRCDPISEHNRLYWYRQTLGQGPEFLTYFQNEAQLEKSRLLSDRFSAERPKGSFSTLEIQRTEQGDSAMYLCASIKNRRPPQETQYFGPGTRLLVL.

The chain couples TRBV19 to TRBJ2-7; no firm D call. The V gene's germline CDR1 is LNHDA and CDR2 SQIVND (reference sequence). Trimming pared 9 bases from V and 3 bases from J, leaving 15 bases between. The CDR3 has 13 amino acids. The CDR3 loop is CASSQVWLYEQYF. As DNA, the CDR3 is TGTGCCAGCAGCCAGGTTTGGCTCTACGAGCAGTACTTC.